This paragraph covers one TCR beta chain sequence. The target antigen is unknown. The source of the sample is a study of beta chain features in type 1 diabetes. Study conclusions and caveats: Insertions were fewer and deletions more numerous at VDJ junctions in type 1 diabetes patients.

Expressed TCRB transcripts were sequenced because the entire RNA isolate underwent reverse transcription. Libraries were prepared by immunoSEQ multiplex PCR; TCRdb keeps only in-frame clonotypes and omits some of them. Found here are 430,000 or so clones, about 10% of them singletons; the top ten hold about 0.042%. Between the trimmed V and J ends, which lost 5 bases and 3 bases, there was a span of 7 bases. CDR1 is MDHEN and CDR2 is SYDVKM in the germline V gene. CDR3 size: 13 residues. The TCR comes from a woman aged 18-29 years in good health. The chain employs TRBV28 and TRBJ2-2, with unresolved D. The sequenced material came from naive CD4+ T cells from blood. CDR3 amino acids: CASSHPHTGELFF. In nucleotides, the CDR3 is TGTGCCAGCAGTCATCCTCACACCGGGGAGCTGTTTTTT. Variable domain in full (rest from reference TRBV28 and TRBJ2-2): DVKVTQSSRYLVKRTGEKVFLECVQDMDHENMFWYRQDPGLGLRLIYFSYDVKMKEKGDIPEGYSVSREKKERFSLILESASTNQTSMYLCASSHPHTGELFFGEGSRLTVL.